These 11 T cell receptor beta chains share one sample of origin, sequenced in a study of T cell repertoires in cytomegalovirus infection. In TCRdb, the reads were re-called with MiXCR into one record per CDR3 protein. The sample lists 630,000 or so distinct CDR3 sequences, 20% to 25% occurring once. Sequenced material: CD8+ T cells from PBMCs. These receptor sequences come from a human donor in good health (CMV status not recorded). Some clones in this sample may be carry-over from other donors' samples.

J is TRBJ2-5 and V is TRBV6-6; TRBD2 matches at 8 bases. Germline V gives CDR1 MNHNY, CDR2 SVGAGI (reference sequence). V shed 10 bases and J 3 bases; nucleotides not matched to a gene: 13. CDR3 size: 15 residues. CDR3 region: CATGSSGEPKETQYF. The CDR3 DNA sequence: TGTGCCACCGGAAGTAGCGGGGAGCCCAAAGAGACCCAGTACTTC.

The genes are TRBV28 and TRBJ1-5, with 10 bases aligning to TRBD1. The CDR3 extends over 12 amino acids. Germline V gene sequence: CDR1 MDHEN, CDR2 SYDVKM. V dropped 10 bases and J dropped 6; count of bases not matched to a gene: 3. The CDR3 DNA follows: TGTGCCACCGGACAGGGGGGTCAGCCCCAGCATTTT. Amino acids: CATGQGGQPQHF. The whole variable domain, remainder taken from reference TRBV28 and TRBJ1-5, is DVKVTQSSRYLVKRTGEKVFLECVQDMDHENMFWYRQDPGLGLRLIYFSYDVKMKEKGDIPEGYSVSREKKERFSLILESASTNQTSMYLCATGQGGQPQHFGDGTRLSIL.

This clonotype was observed a handful of times. V and J are TRBV2 and TRBJ2-7; maybe TRBD1 (6 bases). V was shortened by 8 bases and J by 2 bases, with 13 bases between the two germline ends. The CDR3 extends over 13 amino acids. The germline V gene encodes CDR1 SNHLY and CDR2 FYNNEI. Written as DNA, the CDR3 is TGTGCCAGCGGCTGGACAGACCCCTACGAGCAGTACTTC. Protein product: CASGWTDPYEQYF.

V usage is TRBV6-2 or TRBV6-3 and J usage is TRBJ2-2; 8 bases agree with TRBD1. The V segment lost 8 bases and the J segment 4 bases; nucleotides outside the gene matches: 6. This CDR3 comprises 14 residues. In germline, CDR1 is MNHEY, CDR2 SVGEGT. The DNA of the CDR3 is TGTGCCAGCGGAGGACAGGGAACCACCGGGGAGCTGTTTTTT. Translation: CASGGQGTTGELFF.

This clonotype was picked up many times. This chain joins TRBV7-4 and TRBJ2-7, with 9 bases that match TRBD1. CDR3 length: 19 amino acids. In germline, CDR1 is SGHVT, CDR2 SQSDAQ. V trimming: 3 bases; J trimming: 2 bases; junction bases outside the gene matches: 17. Here the CDR3 reads CASSFFRDRVKETPYEQYV. In DNA, the CDR3 is TGTGCCAGCAGCTTCTTCCGGGACAGGGTAAAGGAGACCCCCTACGAGCAGTACGTC.

In regard to this clonotype: This may come from a read error, since a much larger clone is one base off. The chain couples TRBV7-2 to TRBJ2-1, with TRBD2 matching 10 bases. Germline values: CDR1 SGHTA, CDR2 FQGNSA. This CDR3 has 13 residues. CDR3 DNA: TGTGTCAGCAGGAGCGGGGGGGCCAATGAGCAGTTCTTC. Translating it yields CVSRSGGANEQFF. Variable domain in full (rest from reference TRBV7-2 and TRBJ2-1): GAGVSQSPSNKVTEKGKDVELRCDPISGHTALYWYRQSLGQGLEFLIYFQGNSAPDKSGLPSDRFSAERTGGSVSTLTIQRTQQEDSAVYLCVSRSGGANEQFFGPGTRLTVL.

This sequence joins TRBV2 and TRBJ1-1; no clear D gene. The germline V and J ends were trimmed by 2 bases and 1 base, with 8 bases remaining between them. The CDR3 has 14 amino acids. Per germline, CDR1 SNHLY and CDR2 FYNNEI. CDR3 residues: CASSEWAENTEAFF. In DNA form, the CDR3 reads TGTGCCAGCAGTGAATGGGCGGAGAACACTGAAGCTTTCTTT.

This clonotype was detected ten times or more. The rearrangement uses TRBV7-6 and TRBJ2-2, with TRBD2 as a possible D gene (6 bases). This CDR3 has 19 residues. V was shortened by 3 bases and J by 1 base, with 21 bases between the two germline ends. Germline V lookup: CDR1 SGHVS, CDR2 FNYEAQ. DNA for the CDR3: TGTGCCAGCAGCTTTATACCCGGCGCGGCGGGGAGGAACACCGGGGAGCTGTTTTTT. Translated, it gives CASSFIPGAAGRNTGELFF. Drawing the rest from reference TRBV7-6 and TRBJ2-2, the complete variable domain is GAGVSQSPRYKVTKRGQDVALRCDPISGHVSLYWYRQALGQGPEFLTYFNYEAQQDKSGLPNDRFSAERPEGSISTLTIQRTEQRDSAMYRCASSFIPGAAGRNTGELFFGEGSRLTVL.

In its sample, this clonotype was seen many times. J is TRBJ2-1 and V is TRBV7-9, with 10 positions matching TRBD1. Germline loops: CDR1 SEHNR, CDR2 FQNEAQ (reference sequence). The V and J ends lost 6 bases and 8 bases, in that order; junction bases with no gene match: 7. The CDR3 covers 14 residues. This chain's CDR3 is CASRDGTGVYEQFF. For the CDR3, the DNA is TGTGCCAGCAGGGACGGGACAGGGGTCTATGAGCAGTTCTTC.

In its sample, this clonotype was seen a few times. The chain has TRBV27 and TRBJ2-2; D gene uncertain. Trimming cost V 3 bases and J 7 bases, with 3 bases left between them. This CDR3 spans 11 amino acids. Germline V lookup: CDR1 MNHEY, CDR2 SMNVEV (reference sequence). The CDR3 DNA reads as TGTGCCAGCAGTTTCTACGGGGAGCTGTTTTTT. Protein: CASSFYGELFF.

This clonotype was seen a single time. The V and J genes are TRBV7-3 and TRBJ2-1, with TRBD1 identical over 8 bases. There are 14 residues in the CDR3. Germline V lookup: CDR1 SGHTA, CDR2 FQGTGA. The CDR3 bases are TGTGCGGAAGAGACAGGGGATGTCGGGAATGAGCAGTTCTTC. Its translation is CAEETGDVGNEQFF.